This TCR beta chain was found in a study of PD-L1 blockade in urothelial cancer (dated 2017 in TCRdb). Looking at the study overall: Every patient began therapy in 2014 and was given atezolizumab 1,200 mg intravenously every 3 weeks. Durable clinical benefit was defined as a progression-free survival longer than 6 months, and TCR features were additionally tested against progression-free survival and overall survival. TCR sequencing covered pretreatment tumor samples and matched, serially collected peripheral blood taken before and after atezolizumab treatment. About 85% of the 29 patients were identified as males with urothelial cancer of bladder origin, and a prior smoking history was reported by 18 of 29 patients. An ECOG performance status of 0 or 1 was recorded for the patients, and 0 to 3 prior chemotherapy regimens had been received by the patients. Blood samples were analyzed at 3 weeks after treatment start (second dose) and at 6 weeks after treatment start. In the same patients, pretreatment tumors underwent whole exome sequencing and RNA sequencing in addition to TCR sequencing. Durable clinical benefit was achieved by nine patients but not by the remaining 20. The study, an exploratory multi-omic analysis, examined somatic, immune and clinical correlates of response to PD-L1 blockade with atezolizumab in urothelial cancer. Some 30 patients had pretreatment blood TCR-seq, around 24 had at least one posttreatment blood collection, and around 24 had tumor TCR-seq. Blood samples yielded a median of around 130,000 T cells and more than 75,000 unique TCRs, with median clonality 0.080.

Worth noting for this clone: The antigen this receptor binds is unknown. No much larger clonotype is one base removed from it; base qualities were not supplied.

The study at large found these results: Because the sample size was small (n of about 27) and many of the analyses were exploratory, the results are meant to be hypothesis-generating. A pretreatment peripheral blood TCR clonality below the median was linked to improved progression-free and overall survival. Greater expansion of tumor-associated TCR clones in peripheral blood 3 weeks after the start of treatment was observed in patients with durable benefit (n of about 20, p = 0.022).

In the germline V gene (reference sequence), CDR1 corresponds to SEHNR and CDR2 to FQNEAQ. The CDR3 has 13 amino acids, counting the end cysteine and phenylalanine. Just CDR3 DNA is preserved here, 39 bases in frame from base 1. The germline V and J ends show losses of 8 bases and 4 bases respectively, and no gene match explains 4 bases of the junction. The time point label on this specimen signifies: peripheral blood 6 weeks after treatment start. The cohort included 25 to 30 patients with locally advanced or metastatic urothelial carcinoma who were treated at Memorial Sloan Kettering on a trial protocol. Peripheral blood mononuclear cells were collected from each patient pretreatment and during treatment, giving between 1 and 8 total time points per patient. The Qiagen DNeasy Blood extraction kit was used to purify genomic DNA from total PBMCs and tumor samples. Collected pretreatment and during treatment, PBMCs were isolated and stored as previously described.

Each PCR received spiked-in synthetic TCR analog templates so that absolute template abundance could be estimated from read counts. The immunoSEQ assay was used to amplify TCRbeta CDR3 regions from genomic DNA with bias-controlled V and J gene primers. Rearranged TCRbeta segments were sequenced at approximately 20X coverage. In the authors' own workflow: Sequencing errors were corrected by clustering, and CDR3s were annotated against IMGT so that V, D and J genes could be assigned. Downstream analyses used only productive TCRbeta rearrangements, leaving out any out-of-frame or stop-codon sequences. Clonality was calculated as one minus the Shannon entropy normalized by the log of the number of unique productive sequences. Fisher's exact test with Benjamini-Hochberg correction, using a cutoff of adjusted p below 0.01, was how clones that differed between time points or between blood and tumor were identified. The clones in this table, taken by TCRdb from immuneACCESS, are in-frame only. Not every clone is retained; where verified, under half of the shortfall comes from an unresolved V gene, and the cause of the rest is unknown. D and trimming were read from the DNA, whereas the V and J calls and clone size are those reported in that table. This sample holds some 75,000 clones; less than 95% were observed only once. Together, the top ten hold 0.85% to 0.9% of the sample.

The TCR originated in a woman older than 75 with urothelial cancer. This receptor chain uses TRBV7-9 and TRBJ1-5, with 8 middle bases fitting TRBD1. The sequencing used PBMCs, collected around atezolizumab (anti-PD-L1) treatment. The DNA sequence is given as TGTGCCAGCGGCAGGGGGCAAAATCAGCCCCAGCATTTT. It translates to CASGRGQNQPQHF.